This T cell receptor beta chain was obtained from a study of blood T cell repertoires in COVID-19 (dated by TCRdb to 2018 to 2020). General notes on the study: The collaborator samples originated in the United States, Italy and Spain and spanned the acute and convalescent phases of COVID-19. The dataset comprised deeply sampled blood TCRbeta repertoires from subjects exposed to, actively infected with, or recovered from COVID-19. The prospective study material was composed of cDNA or gDNA derived from T cells, B-cell-depleted T cells, or PBMCs. The repertoires were made available in a free public database intended to serve as a resource for research on the immune response to SARS-CoV-2. Where available, HLA class I and class II types were taken from metadata supplied by the sample provider and were not determined by assay-based typing. Nearly every sample came with metadata listing a de-identified subject ID, COVID-19 status, age in years and sex. Samples were obtained from the ongoing ImmuneRACE study (first 160 participants) and from over 1,000 subjects provided by 6 global collaborators.

Study-wide findings and limitations: How much clinical and demographic metadata was included differed by source and by participant, and the metadata was provided uncurated.

On this clone: Its antigen remains undetermined. No quality values exist for individual bases; no much larger clone is one base distant.

A distance of 28 bases separates the germline ends of V and J, which lose 3 bases and 4 bases respectively. Based on the germline V gene (reference sequence), the CDR1 and CDR2 sequences are DFQATT and SNEGSKA. Taken from cysteine to phenylalanine, the CDR3 has 19 residues. Of all the DNA, just the CDR3 is kept, 57 bases in frame from base 1. TCRbeta CDR3 regions were amplified from genomic DNA by means of the immunoSEQ Assay, a bias-controlled multiplex PCR. The original methods were these. Within the assay, amplification of reference gene primers was used to estimate how many nucleated cells each sample contained. To quantify the absolute abundance of each unique TCRbeta CDR3 rearrangement, sequence reads were collapsed and filtered. For each sample, productive Simpson clonality was calculated as the square root of Simpson's diversity index across productive rearrangements. TCRdb mirrors the immuneACCESS table, restricted to in-frame sequences. Some clones are absent from its copies; in checked studies, under half trace to an unresolved V gene, and the reason for the others is unknown. The DNA was the basis for D and trimming; V, J and clone size are from that table. The sample table shows around 200,000 clones, and about 83% are seen once. Roughly 6.4% of the sample comes from the top ten.

Another Seattle source contributed samples from volunteer blood donors who had recovered from COVID-19. Each collaborating institution followed its own protocols to collect whole blood in K2EDTA tubes. For TCRbeta analysis, collaborator samples were shipped as frozen whole blood, as isolated PBMCs, or as DNA extracted from either sample type. The source is a man aged 55-75 years who had recovered from COVID-19. The chain is encoded by TRBV20-1 joined to TRBJ1-5, and TRBD1 may be the D gene, going by 5 matching bases. The specimen sequenced was peripheral blood. The CDR3 protein is CSASNVDGAGRPINQPQHF. The DNA sequence follows: TGCAGTGCTAGTAATGTCGATGGGGCAGGGCGGCCCATAAATCAGCCCCAGCATTTT.